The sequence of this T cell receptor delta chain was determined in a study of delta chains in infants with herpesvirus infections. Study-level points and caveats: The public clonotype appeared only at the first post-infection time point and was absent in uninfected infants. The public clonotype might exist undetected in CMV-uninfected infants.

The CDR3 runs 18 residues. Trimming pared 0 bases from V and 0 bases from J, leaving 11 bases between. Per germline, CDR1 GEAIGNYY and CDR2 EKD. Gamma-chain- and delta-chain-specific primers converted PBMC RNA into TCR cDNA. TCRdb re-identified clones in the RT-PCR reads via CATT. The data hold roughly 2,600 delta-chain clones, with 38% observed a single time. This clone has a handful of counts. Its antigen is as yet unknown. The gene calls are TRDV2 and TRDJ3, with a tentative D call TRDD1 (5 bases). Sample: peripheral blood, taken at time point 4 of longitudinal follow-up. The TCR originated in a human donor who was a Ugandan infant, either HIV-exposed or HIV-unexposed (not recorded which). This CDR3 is CACDTAEIGSWDTRQMFF. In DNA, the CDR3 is TGTGCCTGTGACACCGCGGAAATCGGCTCCTGGGACACCCGACAGATGTTTTTC.